This TCR beta chain was documented in a study of tissue T cells after allogeneic stem cell transplantation. Profiled with immunoSEQ multiplex PCR; TCRdb holds only in-frame clones, not every one. The sample consists of around 1,000 clones, around 90% of them appearing once. The specimen comprised spleen tissue, sampled at autopsy. The source is an older male patient with steroid-refractory graft-versus-host disease after an allogeneic stem cell transplant. Among the T cells, some may be from the graft donor.

Written as DNA, the CDR3 is TGTGCCAGCAGTTTATACTCCCCCAGGGACGCAGATACGCAGTATTTT. The encoded protein is CASSLYSPRDADTQYF. This chain joins TRBV27 and TRBJ2-3; D assignment may be TRBD1 or TRBD2 (5 bases each). The length of the CDR3 is 16 residues. Germline CDR1 MNHEY, CDR2 SMNVEV (reference sequence). V lost 1 base, J lost 4 bases, and 15 bases lay in between.